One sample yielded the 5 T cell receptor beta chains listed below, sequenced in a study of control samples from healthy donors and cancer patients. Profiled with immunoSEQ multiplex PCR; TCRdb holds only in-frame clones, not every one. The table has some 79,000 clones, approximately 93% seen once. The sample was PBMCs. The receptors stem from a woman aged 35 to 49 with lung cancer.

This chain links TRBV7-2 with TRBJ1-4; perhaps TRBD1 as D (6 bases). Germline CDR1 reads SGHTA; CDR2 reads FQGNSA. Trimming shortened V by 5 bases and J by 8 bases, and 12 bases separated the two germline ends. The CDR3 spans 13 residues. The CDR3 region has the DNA TGTGCCAGCAGCGGGGAAACAGGGGAAAAACTGTTTTTT. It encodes CASSGETGEKLFF.

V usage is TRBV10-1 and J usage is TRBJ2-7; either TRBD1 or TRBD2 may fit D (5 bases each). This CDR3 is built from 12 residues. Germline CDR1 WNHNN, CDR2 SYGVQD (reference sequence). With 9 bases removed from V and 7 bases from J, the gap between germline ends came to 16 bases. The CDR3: CARGTTPGEQYF. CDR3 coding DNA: TGCGCCAGAGGGACCACACCGGGAGAGCAGTACTTC.

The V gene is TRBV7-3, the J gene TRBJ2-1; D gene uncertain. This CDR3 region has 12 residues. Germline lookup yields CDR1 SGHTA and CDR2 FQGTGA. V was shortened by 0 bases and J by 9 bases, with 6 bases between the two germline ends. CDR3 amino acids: CASSLTLSEQFF. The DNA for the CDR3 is TGTGCCAGCAGCTTAACCCTGTCTGAGCAGTTCTTC.

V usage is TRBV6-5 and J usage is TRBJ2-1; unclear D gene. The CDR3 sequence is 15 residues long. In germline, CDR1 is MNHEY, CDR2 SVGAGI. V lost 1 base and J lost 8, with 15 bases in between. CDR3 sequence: CASSYLSFAMHEQFF. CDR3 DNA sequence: TGTGCCAGCAGTTACTTGTCGTTCGCAATGCATGAGCAGTTCTTC.

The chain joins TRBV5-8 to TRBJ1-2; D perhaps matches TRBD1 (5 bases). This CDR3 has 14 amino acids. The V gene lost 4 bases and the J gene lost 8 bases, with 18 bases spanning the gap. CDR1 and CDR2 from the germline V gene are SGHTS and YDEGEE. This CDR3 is CASSAGGVGRGYTF. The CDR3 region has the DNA TGTGCCAGCAGCGCTGGGGGGGTCGGTCGGGGCTACACCTTC.